This record covers a single T cell receptor (beta chain). These data are taken from a study of control samples from healthy donors and cancer patients. Data came from immunoSEQ multiplex PCR; TCRdb stores just in-frame clones and leaves some out. The repertoire holds approximately 120,000 clones, with roughly 87% as singletons. Germline CDR1 reads SGHRS; CDR2 reads YFSETQ. The CDR3 runs 14 residues. V was trimmed by 4 bases and J by 2 bases, leaving 12 bases between them. The TCR comes from a man aged 18 to 35 in good health. The specimen was blood. This chain links TRBV5-1 with TRBJ2-5; tentative D call: TRBD1 (6 bases). The CDR3 nucleotides read TGCGCCAGCAGCGATAGACAGGCGCAAGAGACCCAGTACTTC. Its translation is CASSDRQAQETQYF.